A single sample is the source of the 8 T cell receptor beta chains below, sequenced in a study of T cell responses to AZD1222 COVID-19 vaccine. Repertoires were generated with immunoSEQ multiplex PCR, while TCRdb's copy carries only in-frame clones and drops some. The sample lists about 120,000 clones; roughly 92% were seen once. Sequences were derived from peripheral blood, sampled 28 days after the second AZD1222 dose. Receptors originate from an adult who received the AZD1222 COVID-19 vaccine.

V and J are TRBV10-1 and TRBJ2-1; 7 bases line up with TRBD2. There are 14 residues in the CDR3. The J segment lost 3 bases and the V segment lost 4 bases, leaving 3 bases of the junction unmatched. Germline CDR1 WNHNN, CDR2 SYGVQD (reference sequence). CDR3 residues: CASSASGIYNEQFF. CDR3 DNA: TGCGCCAGCAGTGCTAGCGGAATCTACAATGAGCAGTTCTTC.

The chain has TRBV7-6 and TRBJ2-2; 7 bases agree with TRBD2. Per the germline V gene, CDR1 is SGHVS and CDR2 is FNYEAQ. Trimming at V came to 5 bases and at J to 4 bases, leaving 10 bases not matched to a gene. The CDR3 extends over 16 amino acids. The CDR3 here is CASSPGGGGPTGELFF. The DNA for the CDR3 is TGTGCCAGCAGCCCTGGTGGGGGAGGGCCCACCGGGGAGCTGTTTTTT.

The chain carries TRBV9 and TRBJ2-5; 10 nucleotides align to TRBD2. There are 14 residues in the CDR3. J was trimmed by 4 bases and V by 4 bases; bases with no gene match: 4. The germline V gene has CDR1 SGDLS and CDR2 YYNGEE. The CDR3 DNA sequence: TGTGCCAGCAGCTCCATAGCGGGAGGAGAGACCCAGTACTTC. Encoded protein: CASSSIAGGETQYF.

V is TRBV5-6 and J is TRBJ1-1; the D gene is possibly TRBD1 (5 bases). Germline CDR1 SGHDT, CDR2 YYEEEE. The ends were cut back, 0 bases at V and 0 bases at J, with 12 bases in the middle. The CDR3 has 16 amino acids. This CDR3 is CASSLVTGRVNTEAFF. CDR3 in DNA: TGTGCCAGCAGCTTGGTGACGGGACGGGTGAACACTGAAGCTTTCTTT.

This clone has just a few counts. The rearrangement uses TRBV7-8 and TRBJ2-5; 7 positions agree with TRBD2. V dropped 0 bases and J dropped 4; count of bases not matched to a gene: 5. The CDR3 totals 15 residues. Germline V gives CDR1 SGHVS, CDR2 FQNEAQ. CDR3 DNA: TGTGCCAGCAGCTTAGCTGAGTTAGCGGGAGAGACCCAGTACTTC. This codes for CASSLAELAGETQYF.

The V and J genes are TRBV28 and TRBJ2-2; D not certain. Germline CDR1 MDHEN, CDR2 SYDVKM. The V gene lost 1 base and the J gene lost 5 bases, with 5 bases spanning the gap. The CDR3 spans 13 residues. The CDR3 DNA follows: TGTGCCAGCAGTTTATTAGATACCGGGGAGCTGTTTTTT. Amino acid sequence: CASSLLDTGELFF.

This clone was counted a single time. This chain joins TRBV5-1 and TRBJ2-1, with 11 bases matching TRBD2. The V gene end was trimmed by 2 bases and the J gene end by 3 bases; junction bases not matched to a gene: 10. The CDR3 has 18 residues. Germline CDR1 SGHRS, CDR2 YFSETQ. The CDR3 region has the DNA TGCGCCAGCAGCTTCTTTCCTGTGACTAGCGGGGTCTACAATGAGCAGTTCTTC. It encodes CASSFFPVTSGVYNEQFF.

The chain is built from TRBV27 and TRBJ1-5; TRBD1 is a possible D gene (5 bases). The V gene's germline CDR1 is MNHEY and CDR2 SMNVEV (reference sequence). The CDR3 is made up of 13 amino acids. Deletions cut 8 bases from V and 2 bases from J, with 10 bases between. CDR3 nucleotide sequence: TGTGCCAGCGGAACGACAGGCAATCAGCCCCAGCATTTT. Protein: CASGTTGNQPQHF.